The 9 T cell receptor beta chains presented below share a single source sample, sequenced in a study of blood T cell repertoires in COVID-19. Method: immunoSEQ multiplex PCR; TCRdb's copy keeps in-frame clones and lacks some. The table lists under 300,000 clones, about 83% of them singletons. The sample taken for sequencing was peripheral blood. These receptors were collected from a human donor in a cohort sampled during active COVID-19.

The chain recombines TRBV30 with TRBJ1-2; the D is unclear. This CDR3 contains 14 residues. The germline V and J ends were trimmed by 0 bases and 5 bases, with 13 bases remaining between them. Germline V gene sequence: CDR1 GTSNPN, CDR2 SVGIG (reference sequence). CDR3 sequence: CAWSVWEARYGYTF. The CDR3 DNA reads TGTGCCTGGAGTGTGTGGGAGGCGAGGTATGGCTACACCTTC.

The chain joins TRBV18 to TRBJ1-2; D gene unclear. Trimming removed 6 bases at V and 0 bases at J, with 8 bases between. The length of the CDR3 is 13 residues. Germline values: CDR1 KGHSH, CDR2 LQKENI. CDR3 DNA sequence: TGTGCCAGCTCCCTGGCTGCTAACTATGGCTACACCTTC. It specifies CASSLAANYGYTF. Full variable domain (missing parts from reference TRBV18 and TRBJ1-2): NAGVMQNPRHLVRRRGQEARLRCSPMKGHSHVYWYRQLPEEGLKFMVYLQKENIIDESGMPKERFSAEFPKEGPSILRIQQVVRGDSAAYFCASSLAANYGYTFGSGTRLTVV.

J is TRBJ1-1 and V is TRBV7-8, with D hard to call. The CDR3 is 14 residues long. The germline gives CDR1 SGHVS, CDR2 FQNEAQ. V lost 4 bases and J lost 1, with 10 bases in between. CDR3 region: CASSSRDRNTEAFF. CDR3 nucleotide sequence: TGTGCCAGCAGCTCTCGAGATAGGAACACTGAAGCTTTCTTT.

This clone was seen once. The chain uses TRBV12-5 and TRBJ2-7, with 7 bases aligning to TRBD1. The CDR3 extends over 13 amino acids. Germline V gene data show CDR1 as LGHNT and CDR2 as FRNRAP. V lost 3 bases to trimming and J lost 7 bases; unmatched junction nucleotides: 6. The CDR3 sequence is CASGLSTGEEQYF. The CDR3 DNA sequence: TGTGCTAGTGGTTTATCCACAGGGGAAGAGCAGTACTTC.

The chain is built from TRBV28 and TRBJ2-6; 9 nucleotides align to TRBD2. The CDR3 consists of 17 residues. V shed 10 bases and J 3 bases; nucleotides not matched to a gene: 13. CDR1 is MDHEN, CDR2 SYDVKM, per germline. CDR3 region: CATQTIAGVGGANVLTF. The DNA for the CDR3 is TGTGCCACCCAGACCATAGCGGGAGTAGGTGGGGCCAACGTCCTGACTTTC.

The chain recombines TRBV5-1 with TRBJ2-7; 7 bases are a match to TRBD1. The trim removed 4 bases at V and 0 bases at J, leaving 7 bases unmatched. Germline V CDR1 and CDR2: SGHRS, YFSETQ. The CDR3 totals 15 residues. The CDR3 region is CASSPSTGVSYEQYF. The CDR3 DNA sequence: TGCGCCAGCAGCCCATCAACAGGGGTCTCCTACGAGCAGTACTTC.

V and J are TRBV28 and TRBJ1-6; D call uncertain. Germline-derived CDR1 and CDR2 are MDHEN and SYDVKM. The CDR3 sequence is 12 residues long. V was cut by 3 bases and J by 7 bases, with 4 bases left in between. The CDR3, as DNA: TGTGCCAGCAGTTTGCAGAATTCACCCCTCCACTTT. The encoded protein is CASSLQNSPLHF.

The J gene is TRBJ1-4, the V gene TRBV27; 7 nucleotides align to TRBD1. The ends lost 6 bases at V and 6 bases at J; junction bases unmatched: 4. The CDR3 contains 13 residues. Germline CDR1 is MNHEY and CDR2 is SMNVEV (reference sequence). CDR3 DNA sequence: TGTGCCAGCAGAGGACAGGTCTATGAAAAACTGTTTTTT. The encoded protein is CASRGQVYEKLFF. Supplemented by reference TRBV27 and TRBJ1-4, the full variable domain reads EAQVTQNPRYLITVTGKKLTVTCSQNMNHEYMSWYRQDPGLGLRQIYYSMNVEVTDKGDVPEGYKVSRKEKRNFPLILESPSPNQTSLYFCASRGQVYEKLFFGSGTQLSVL.

This sequence joins TRBV9 and TRBJ1-1, with a tentative D call TRBD1 (5 bases). The V end was cut by 6 bases, the J end by 4 bases, with 16 bases between. The CDR3 has 14 amino acids. Germline CDR1 reads SGDLS; CDR2 reads YYNGEE. This chain's CDR3 is CASTSEGETTEAFF. CDR3 DNA: TGTGCCAGCACCTCTGAAGGGGAAACCACTGAAGCTTTCTTT.